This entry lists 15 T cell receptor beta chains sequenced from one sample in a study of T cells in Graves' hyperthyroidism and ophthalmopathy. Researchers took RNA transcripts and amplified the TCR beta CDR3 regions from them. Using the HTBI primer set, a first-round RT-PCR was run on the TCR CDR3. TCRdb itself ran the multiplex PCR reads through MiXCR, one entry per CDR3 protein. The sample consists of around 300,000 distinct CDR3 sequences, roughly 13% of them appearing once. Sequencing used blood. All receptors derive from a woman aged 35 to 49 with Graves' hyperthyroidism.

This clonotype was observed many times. CDR3 in amino acids: CASSTRLAETFSYEQYF. In DNA, the CDR3 is TGTGCCAGCAGTACCCGACTAGCGGAAACCTTCTCCTACGAGCAGTACTTC. The chain has TRBV28 and TRBJ2-7; 9 positions agree with TRBD2. Germline trimming cut 5 bases from V and 0 bases from J; bases unmatched to any gene: 11. Germline V gene data show CDR1 as MDHEN and CDR2 as SYDVKM. There are 17 residues in the CDR3.

The CDR3 here is CSGREGQETQYF. CDR3 nucleotides: TGCAGCGGGCGGGAGGGGCAAGAGACCCAGTACTTC. This chain links TRBV29-1 with TRBJ2-5, with TRBD2 matching over 9 bases. The CDR3 is made up of 12 amino acids. The V and J ends lost 7 bases and 2 bases, in that order; junction bases with no gene match: 2. CDR1 is SQVTM, CDR2 ANQGSEA, per germline.

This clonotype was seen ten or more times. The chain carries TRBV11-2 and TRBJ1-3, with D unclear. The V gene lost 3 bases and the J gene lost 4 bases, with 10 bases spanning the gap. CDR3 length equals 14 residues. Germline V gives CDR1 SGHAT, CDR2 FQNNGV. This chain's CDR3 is CASSFTLGGNTIYF. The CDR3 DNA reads TGTGCCAGCAGCTTCACATTGGGCGGAAACACCATATATTTT.

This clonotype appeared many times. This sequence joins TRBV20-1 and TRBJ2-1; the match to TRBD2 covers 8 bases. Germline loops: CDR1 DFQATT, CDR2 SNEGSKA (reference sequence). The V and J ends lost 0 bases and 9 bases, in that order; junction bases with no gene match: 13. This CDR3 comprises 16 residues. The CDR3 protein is CSAREVTAGEYGEQFF. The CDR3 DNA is TGCAGTGCTAGAGAAGTAACAGCGGGGGAGTACGGTGAGCAGTTCTTC.

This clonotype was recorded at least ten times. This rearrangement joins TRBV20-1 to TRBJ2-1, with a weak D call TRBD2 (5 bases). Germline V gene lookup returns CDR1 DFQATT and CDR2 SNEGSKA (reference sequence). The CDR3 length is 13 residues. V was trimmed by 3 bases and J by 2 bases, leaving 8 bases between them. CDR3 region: CSASGIAYNEQFF. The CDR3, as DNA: TGCAGTGCTAGCGGGATCGCCTACAATGAGCAGTTCTTC.

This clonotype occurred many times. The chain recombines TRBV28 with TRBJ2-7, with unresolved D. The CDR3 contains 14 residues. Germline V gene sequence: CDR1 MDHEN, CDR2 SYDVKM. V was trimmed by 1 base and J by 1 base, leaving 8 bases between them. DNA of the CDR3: TGTGCCAGCAGTTTATTAGGGAAATCCTACGAGCAGTACTTC. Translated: CASSLLGKSYEQYF.

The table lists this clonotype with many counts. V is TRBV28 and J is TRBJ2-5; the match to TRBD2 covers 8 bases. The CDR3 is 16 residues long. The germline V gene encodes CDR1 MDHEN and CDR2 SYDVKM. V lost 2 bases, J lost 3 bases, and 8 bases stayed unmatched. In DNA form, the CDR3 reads TGTGCCAGCAGTTTACGGGGACTAGGAGAGGAAGAGACCCAGTACTTC. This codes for CASSLRGLGEEETQYF.

The CDR3 nucleotides are TGTGCCAGCAGCGGGGCTAACTCTGGGGCCAACGTCCTGACTTTC. Protein sequence: CASSGANSGANVLTF. V gene TRBV28 combines with J gene TRBJ2-6, with D perhaps given as TRBD1 or TRBD2 (5 bases each). Germline V gene lookup returns CDR1 MDHEN and CDR2 SYDVKM. Trimming stripped 6 bases from V and 0 bases from J, with 9 bases between. The CDR3 has 15 residues.

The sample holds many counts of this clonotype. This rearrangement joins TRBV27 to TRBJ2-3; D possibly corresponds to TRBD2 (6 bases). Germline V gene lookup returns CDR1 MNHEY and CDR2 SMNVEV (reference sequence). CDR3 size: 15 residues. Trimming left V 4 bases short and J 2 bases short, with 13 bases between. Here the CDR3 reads CASSYSAGYTDTQYF. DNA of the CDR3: TGTGCCAGCAGTTACTCAGCGGGTTACACAGATACGCAGTATTTT.

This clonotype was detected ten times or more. CDR3 DNA: TGTGCCAGCAGTGTAGCTAGCGAGCAGTACTTC. Amino acids: CASSVASEQYF. V and J are TRBV2 and TRBJ2-7; no firm D call. Germline V gene lookup returns CDR1 SNHLY and CDR2 FYNNEI. There are 11 residues in the CDR3. Trimming left V 4 bases short and J 6 bases short, with 7 bases between.

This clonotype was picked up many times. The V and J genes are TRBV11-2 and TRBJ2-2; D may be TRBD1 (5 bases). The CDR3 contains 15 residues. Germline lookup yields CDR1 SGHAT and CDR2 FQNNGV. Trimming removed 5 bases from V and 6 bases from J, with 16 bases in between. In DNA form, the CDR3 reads TGTGCCAGCAGCCCGCAGGGCGCCCAGGCCGGGGAGCTGTTTTTT. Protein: CASSPQGAQAGELFF.

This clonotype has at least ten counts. CDR3 amino acids: CSASYGGLGEQYF. Written as DNA, the CDR3 is TGCAGTGCCTCCTATGGGGGCTTGGGCGAGCAGTACTTC. This chain links TRBV20-1 with TRBJ2-7; maybe TRBD1 (6 bases). Trimming stripped 6 bases from V and 6 bases from J, with 18 bases between. CDR1 and CDR2 (germline): DFQATT, SNEGSKA (reference sequence). The CDR3 totals 13 residues.

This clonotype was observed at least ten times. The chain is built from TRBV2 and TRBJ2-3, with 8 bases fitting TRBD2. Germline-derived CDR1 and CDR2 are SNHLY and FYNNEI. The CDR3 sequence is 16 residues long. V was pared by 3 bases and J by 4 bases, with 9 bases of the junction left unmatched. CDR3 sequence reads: CASSEEGTSRADTQYF. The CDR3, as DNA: TGTGCCAGCAGTGAGGAGGGGACTAGTCGGGCAGATACGCAGTATTTT.

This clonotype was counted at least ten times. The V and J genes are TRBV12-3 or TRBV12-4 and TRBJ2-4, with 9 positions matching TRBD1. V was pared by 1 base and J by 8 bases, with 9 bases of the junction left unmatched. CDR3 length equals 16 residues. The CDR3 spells CASSLGGTGFRYIQYF. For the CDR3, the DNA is TGTGCCAGCAGTTTAGGCGGGACAGGGTTTAGGTACATTCAGTACTTC.

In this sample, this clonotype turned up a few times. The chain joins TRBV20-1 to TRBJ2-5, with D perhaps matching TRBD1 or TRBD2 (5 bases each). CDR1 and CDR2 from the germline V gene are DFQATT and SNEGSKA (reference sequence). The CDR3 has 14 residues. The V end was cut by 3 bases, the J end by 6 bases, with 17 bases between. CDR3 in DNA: TGCAGTGCTAGCCCGGGACCCTCCGCGAAGACCCAGTACTTC. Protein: CSASPGPSAKTQYF.